These 12 T cell receptor beta chains originate from one sample sequenced in a study of shared clonotypes between healthy human individuals (TCRdb year 2020). Library preparation employed the immunoSEQ multiplex PCR assay. TCRdb took this table from immuneACCESS and kept in-frame rearrangements with V and J called. Such tables lack part of the clones; where checked against another copy, unresolved V genes explain under half of the gap, and the rest is unexplained. This sample holds a few million clones; 85% to 95% were observed only once. 0.37% of the sample comes from the top ten. The sequenced sample consisted of naive CD4+ T cells from PBMCs. According to the study, the label for this sample's cell subset or site signals: CD45RA+ positively selected. These receptors all stem from a man younger than 30 in good health. Some clones in this sample may be carry-over from other donors' samples.

J is TRBJ2-1 and V is TRBV9; 9 nucleotides match TRBD1. The trim removed 0 bases at V and 6 bases at J, leaving 7 bases unmatched. Per germline, CDR1 SGDLS and CDR2 YYNGEE. CDR3 length: 16 residues. The CDR3 coding sequence is TGTGCCAGCAGCGTAGCTCCACAGGGGGCCAGCAATGAGCAGTTCTTC. It codes for CASSVAPQGASNEQFF.

This chain connects TRBV28 to TRBJ1-4; no firm D call. The CDR3 is 14 amino acids. The V and J ends lost 0 bases and 5 bases respectively, with 7 bases between them. Germline V gene data show CDR1 as MDHEN and CDR2 as SYDVKM. CDR3 bases: TGTGCCAGCAGTTTATGGCGGACCAATGAAAAACTGTTTTTT. Protein: CASSLWRTNEKLFF.

The V gene is TRBV5-1, the J gene TRBJ2-5; TRBD1 agrees at 9 bases. Trimming at V came to 6 bases and at J to 5 bases, leaving 8 bases not matched to a gene. CDR3 length: 14 amino acids. Germline V lookup: CDR1 SGHRS, CDR2 YFSETQ. For the CDR3, the DNA is TGCGCCAGCACAGAACAGGGGGCTAAGGAGACCCAGTACTTC. Amino acids: CASTEQGAKETQYF.

V gene TRBV15 combines with J gene TRBJ2-1; TRBD1 aligns across 7 bases. Germline CDR1 and CDR2: LNHNV and YYDKDF (reference sequence). V dropped 2 bases and J dropped 5; count of bases not matched to a gene: 15. There are 18 residues in the CDR3. The DNA of the CDR3 is TGTGCCACCAGCAGATCCTTCGATAGCGTTAGGGGGCACAATGAGCAGTTCTTC. It is translated as CATSRSFDSVRGHNEQFF.

This chain links TRBV5-6 with TRBJ2-5; no reliable D call. Trimming took 3 bases from V and 1 from J, leaving 7 bases between them. The length of the CDR3 is 13 residues. In germline, CDR1 is SGHDT, CDR2 YYEEEE. CDR3 amino acids: CASSSEIQETQYF. CDR3 in DNA: TGTGCCAGCAGCTCCGAGATCCAAGAGACCCAGTACTTC. The full variable domain, with the rest looked up from reference TRBV5-6 and TRBJ2-5, is DAGVTQSPTHLIKTRGQQVTLRCSPKSGHDTVSWYQQALGQGPQFIFQYYEEEERQRGNFPDRFSGHQFPNYSSELNVNALLLGDSALYLCASSSEIQETQYFGPGTRLLVL.

V usage is TRBV2 and J usage is TRBJ1-3; D possibly corresponds to TRBD1 (5 bases). The CDR3 covers 15 residues. The V end was cut by 5 bases, the J end by 4 bases, with 15 bases between. Germline CDR1 and CDR2: SNHLY and FYNNEI. The CDR3 reads CASSNAGTIGNTIYF. CDR3 bases: TGTGCCAGCAGTAACGCCGGGACGATAGGAAACACCATATATTTT.

In its sample, this clone was seen once. The chain joins TRBV25-1 to TRBJ2-5, with 7 bases that match TRBD2. The CDR3 consists of 13 residues. V lost 6 bases and J lost 4; bases outside the gene matches: 5. CDR1 and CDR2 (germline): MGHDK, SYGVNS. CDR3 in amino acids: CASSLGGLETQYF. The CDR3 DNA sequence: TGTGCCAGCAGCCTGGGGGGGTTAGAGACCCAGTACTTC.

The rearrangement links TRBV29-1 to TRBJ1-2, with TRBD1 as a possible D gene (6 bases). Per germline, CDR1 SQVTM and CDR2 ANQGSEA. Trimming removed 3 bases from V and 1 base from J, with 15 bases in between. This CDR3 is 15 amino acids long. CDR3 in DNA: TGCAGCGTTGAGGGCAGGGGCTATGTTAACTATGGCTACACCTTC. This encodes CSVEGRGYVNYGYTF.

This clone was picked up one time. The V and J genes are TRBV4-1 and TRBJ2-5; D remains ambiguous. Trimming left V 4 bases short and J 4 bases short, with 16 bases between. Germline CDR1 and CDR2: MGHRA and YSYEKL. The CDR3 consists of 15 residues. CDR3 sequence reads: CASSRLVGIGETQYF. CDR3 coding DNA: TGCGCCAGCAGCCGCCTGGTGGGGATCGGAGAGACCCAGTACTTC.

V is TRBV6-5 and J is TRBJ2-5, with D possibly matching TRBD2 (6 bases). The CDR3 length is 15 residues. Germline loops: CDR1 MNHEY, CDR2 SVGAGI. Between the trimmed V and J ends, which lost 6 bases and 4 bases, there was a span of 18 bases. The CDR3 reads CASSTGVFGGETQYF. The CDR3 DNA reads TGTGCCAGCAGCACGGGAGTGTTTGGCGGAGAGACCCAGTACTTC.

The chain links TRBV21-1 to TRBJ2-7; the listed D gene, TRBD1, was not tested against the DNA. TRBV21-1 is described as a pseudogene. This CDR3 region has 14 residues. The CDR3 region has the DNA TGTGCCAGCCCAGGAGGGACAGGGTCCGACGAGCAGTACTTC. Protein product: CASPGGTGSDEQYF.

The chain employs TRBV6-5 and TRBJ1-2, with 10 bases matching TRBD1. The CDR3 is 14 residues long. With V trimmed by 2 bases and J by 5 bases, 2 bases remained unmatched. The germline gives CDR1 MNHEY, CDR2 SVGAGI. The CDR3 protein is CASSYVDRGYGYTF. The CDR3 bases are TGTGCCAGCAGTTACGTGGACAGGGGGTATGGCTACACCTTC.